This TCR beta chain was sequenced for a study of T-cell memory formation after mild COVID-19. Germline V CDR1 and CDR2: LGHNA, YSLEER. Trimming took 1 base from V and 0 from J, leaving 13 bases between them. The CDR3 extends over 17 amino acids. This clonotype was picked up a small number of times. TCRdb re-derived calls from the 5' RACE reads in MiXCR, one entry per CDR3 protein. The sample comprises hundreds of thousands of distinct CDR3 sequences, 24% of which are singletons, and 8.8% rests with the top ten. The clonotype was recovered from an adult woman who had mild COVID-19 (a few samples of this study predate the infection). Cell type and time point are not known. Sequenced sample: PBMCs or a T cell subset sorted from them (not recorded which). The chain links TRBV4-3 to TRBJ2-4, with D possibly being TRBD1 (6 bases). This CDR3 is CASSQVFQGIAKNIQYF. In DNA, the CDR3 is TGCGCCAGCAGCCAAGTTTTCCAGGGGATAGCCAAAAACATTCAGTACTTC.